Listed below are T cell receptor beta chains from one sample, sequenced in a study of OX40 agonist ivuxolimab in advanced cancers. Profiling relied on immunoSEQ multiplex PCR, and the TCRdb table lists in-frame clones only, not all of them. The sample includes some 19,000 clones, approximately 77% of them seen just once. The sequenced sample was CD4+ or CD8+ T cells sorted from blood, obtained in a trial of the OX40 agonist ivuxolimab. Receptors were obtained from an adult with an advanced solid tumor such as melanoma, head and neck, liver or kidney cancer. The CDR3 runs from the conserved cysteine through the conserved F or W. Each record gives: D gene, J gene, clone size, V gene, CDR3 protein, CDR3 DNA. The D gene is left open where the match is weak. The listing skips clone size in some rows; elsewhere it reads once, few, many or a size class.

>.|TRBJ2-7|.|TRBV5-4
CASSLWNSYEQYF
TGTGCCAGCAGCTTGTGGAATTCCTACGAGCAGTACTTC
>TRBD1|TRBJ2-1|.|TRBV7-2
CAWSGQGAVEQFF
TGTGCCTGGTCGGGACAGGGGGCAGTTGAGCAGTTCTTC
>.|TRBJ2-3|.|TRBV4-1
CASSQGMAGTDTQYF
TGCGCCAGCAGCCAAGGAATGGCCGGCACAGATACGCAGTATTTT
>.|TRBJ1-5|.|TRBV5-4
CASRNPQHQPQHF
TGTGCCAGCAGAAACCCCCAGCATCAGCCCCAGCATTTT
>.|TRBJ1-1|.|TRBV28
CASSFTRDTEAFF
TGTGCCAGCAGTTTTACGAGGGACACTGAAGCTTTCTTT
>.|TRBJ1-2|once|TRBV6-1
CASSEWGGAGYGYTF
TGTGCCAGCAGTGAATGGGGGGGGGCAGGCTATGGCTACACCTTC
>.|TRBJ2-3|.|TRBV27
CASSLFTTSTDTQYF
TGTGCCAGCAGTTTATTCACCACTAGCACAGATACGCAGTATTTT
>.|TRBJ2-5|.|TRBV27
CASSSEAGAETQYF
TGTGCCAGCAGTTCGGAGGCGGGGGCAGAGACCCAGTACTTC
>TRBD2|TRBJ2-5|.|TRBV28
CASSFSPWTSGAGERPGTQYF
TGTGCCAGCAGTTTCTCCCCCTGGACTAGCGGGGCCGGGGAGAGGCCGGGGACCCAGTACTTC
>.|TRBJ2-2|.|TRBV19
CASSIRGAPTGELFF
TGTGCCAGTAGTATTCGGGGGGCGCCTACCGGGGAGCTGTTTTTT
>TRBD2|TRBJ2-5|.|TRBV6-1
CASSGYGGGETQYF
TGTGCCAGCAGTGGATACGGGGGGGGCGAGACCCAGTACTTC
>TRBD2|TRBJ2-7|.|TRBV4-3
CASSQDLGTSIYEQYF
TGCGCCAGCAGCCAAGATCTGGGGACTAGTATTTACGAGCAGTACTTC
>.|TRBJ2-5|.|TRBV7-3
CASSLSLQETQYF
TGTGCCAGCAGCTTAAGCCTTCAAGAGACCCAGTACTTC
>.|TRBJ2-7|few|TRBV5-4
CASSFQGYKDEQYF
TGTGCCAGCAGCTTTCAGGGGTATAAGGACGAGCAGTACTTC
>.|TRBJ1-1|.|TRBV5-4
CASRMDGNTEAFF
TGTGCCAGCAGGATGGACGGGAACACTGAAGCTTTCTTT
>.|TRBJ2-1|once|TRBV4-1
CASSPGLFSYNEQFF
TGCGCCAGCAGCCCTGGACTCTTCTCCTACAATGAGCAGTTCTTC
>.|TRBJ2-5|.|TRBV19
CASSIGQGFIAETQYF
TGTGCCAGTAGTATCGGGCAGGGGTTCATAGCGGAGACCCAGTACTTC
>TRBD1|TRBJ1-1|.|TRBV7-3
CASSSLGQGGTEAFF
TGTGCCAGCAGCTCTCTGGGACAGGGAGGAACTGAAGCTTTCTTT
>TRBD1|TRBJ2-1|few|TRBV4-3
CASSPQGQGAYNEQFF
TGCGCCAGCAGCCCACAGGGACAGGGGGCTTACAATGAGCAGTTCTTC
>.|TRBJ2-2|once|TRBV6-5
CASSYSREPGELFF
TGTGCCAGCAGTTACTCGAGGGAACCCGGGGAGCTGTTTTTT
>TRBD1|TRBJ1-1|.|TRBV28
CTSRPRPTGVNTEAFF
TGTACCAGCAGACCTCGGCCGACAGGGGTGAACACTGAAGCTTTCTTT
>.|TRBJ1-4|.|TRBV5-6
CASSLVQEREKLFF
TGTGCCAGCAGCTTGGTGCAGGAACGTGAAAAACTGTTTTTT
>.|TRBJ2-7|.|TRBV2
CASNPGFGFDEQYF
TGTGCCAGCAACCCTGGGTTCGGGTTCGACGAGCAGTACTTC
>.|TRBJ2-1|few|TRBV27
CASSLGRAYNEQFF
TGTGCCAGCAGTTTGGGCAGGGCCTACAATGAGCAGTTCTTC
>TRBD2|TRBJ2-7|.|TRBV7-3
CASSSGRSGGPSEQYF
TGTGCCAGCAGCTCAGGACGTAGCGGGGGCCCTTCTGAGCAGTACTTC
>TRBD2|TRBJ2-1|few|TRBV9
CASSPGAGAPYNEQFF
TGTGCCAGCAGCCCTGGAGCGGGAGCTCCCTACAATGAGCAGTTCTTC
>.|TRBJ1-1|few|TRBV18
CASSPQTGMNTEAFF
TGTGCCAGCTCACCACAAACAGGGATGAACACTGAAGCTTTCTTT
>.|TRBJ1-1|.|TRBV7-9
CASSLAGANTEAFF
TGTGCCAGCAGCTTAGCTGGCGCGAACACTGAAGCTTTCTTT
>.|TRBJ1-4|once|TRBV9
CASSVGDSPATNEKLFF
TGTGCCAGCAGCGTAGGCGACAGTCCCGCAACTAATGAAAAACTGTTTTTT
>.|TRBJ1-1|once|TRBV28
CASSSLMVGNMNTEAFF
TGTGCCAGCAGTTCATTAATGGTCGGGAATATGAACACTGAAGCTTTCTTT
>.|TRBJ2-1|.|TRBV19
CASKSGDFSYNEQFF
TGTGCCTCTAAATCAGGGGACTTCTCCTACAATGAGCAGTTCTTC
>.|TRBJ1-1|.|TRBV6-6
CASSPNTEAFF
TGTGCCAGCAGTCCGAACACTGAAGCTTTCTTT
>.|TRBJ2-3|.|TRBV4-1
CASSHLGLFTDTQYF
TGCGCCAGCAGCCATCTGGGACTCTTCACAGATACGCAGTATTTT
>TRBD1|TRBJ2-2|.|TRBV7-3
CASSQSRGHTGELFF
TGTGCCAGCAGCCAATCGAGGGGGCACACCGGGGAGCTGTTTTTT
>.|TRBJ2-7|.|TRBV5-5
CASSFGGEQYF
TGTGCCAGCTCCTTCGGGGGCGAGCAGTACTTC
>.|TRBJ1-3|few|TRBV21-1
CASTKFRQCGNTIYF
TGTGCCAGCACTAAATTCCGACAGTGTGGAAACACCATATATTTT
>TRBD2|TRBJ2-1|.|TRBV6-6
CASSFGLGLSYNEQFF
TGTGCCAGCAGTTTCGGACTAGGCCTATCCTACAATGAGCAGTTCTTC
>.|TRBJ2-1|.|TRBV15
CATSRASGLTAEQFF
TGTGCCACCAGCAGAGCCTCGGGACTCACGGCTGAGCAGTTCTTC
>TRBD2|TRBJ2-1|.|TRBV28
CASSLIAGGGDNEQFF
TGTGCCAGCAGTCTAATAGCGGGAGGGGGTGACAATGAGCAGTTCTTC
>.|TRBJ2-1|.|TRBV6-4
CASSDVGANEQFF
TGTGCCAGCAGTGACGTGGGGGCTAATGAGCAGTTCTTC
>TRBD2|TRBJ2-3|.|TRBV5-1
CASSTGLAGGSTDTQYF
TGCGCCAGCAGCACGGGACTAGCGGGGGGAAGCACAGATACGCAGTATTTT
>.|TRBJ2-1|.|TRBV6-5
CASSYSSFSYNEQFF
TGTGCCAGCAGTTACTCGAGTTTCAGCTACAATGAGCAGTTCTTC
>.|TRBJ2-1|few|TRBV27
CASSLTPVSYNEQFF
TGTGCCAGCAGTTTAACACCCGTTAGCTACAATGAGCAGTTCTTC
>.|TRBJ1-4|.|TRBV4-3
CASSQDSPNEKLFF
TGCGCCAGCAGTCAGGACTCACCTAATGAAAAACTGTTTTTT
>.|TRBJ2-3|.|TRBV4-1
CASSLGSPDTQYF
TGCGCCAGCAGCCTCGGCAGCCCAGATACGCAGTATTTT
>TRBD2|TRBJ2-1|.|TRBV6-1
CASEESSGSYNEQFF
TGTGCCAGCGAGGAATCTAGCGGGAGCTACAATGAGCAGTTCTTC
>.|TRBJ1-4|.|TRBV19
CASSWSGTATNEKLFF
TGTGCCAGTAGTTGGTCAGGGACTGCAACTAATGAAAAACTGTTTTTT
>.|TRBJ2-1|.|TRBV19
CASSGGSYNEQFF
TGTGCCAGTAGCGGAGGATCCTACAATGAGCAGTTCTTC
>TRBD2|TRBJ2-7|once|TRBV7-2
CASSLGRLAGVYEQYF
TGTGCCAGCAGCTTAGGACGACTAGCGGGGGTCTACGAGCAGTACTTC
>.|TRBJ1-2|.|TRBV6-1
CASSEDGTAYGYTF
TGTGCCAGCAGTGAAGACGGGACCGCTTATGGCTACACCTTC